The rows below give T cell receptor beta chains drawn from one sample of a study of beta chain features in type 1 diabetes. TCRdb keeps only in-frame clones here, not all; method: immunoSEQ multiplex PCR. The table lists about 660,000 clones, roughly an eighth of them singletons. The sequencing input was naive CD4+ T cells from blood. These receptors all come from a man younger than 35 with type 1 diabetes. Both conserved end residues are part of each CDR3. Each record gives: CDR3 protein, CDR3 DNA, J gene, D gene, V gene, clone size. D genes are given only for firm matches. Clone sizes are given selectively: once, few, many, or a class where the clone is expanded.

CDR3aa: CASSVNHGELFF; CDR3nt: TGTGCCAGCAGTGTCAATCACGGGGAGCTGTTTTTT; j_gene: TRBJ2-2; d_gene: .; v_gene: TRBV7-3; abundance: few
CDR3aa: CASSFYGTASTDTQYF; CDR3nt: TGTGCCAGCAGCTTCTACGGGACAGCGAGCACAGATACGCAGTATTTT; j_gene: TRBJ2-3; d_gene: TRBD1; v_gene: TRBV7-9; abundance: few
CDR3aa: CASSVATGVDTQYF; CDR3nt: TGTGCCAGCAGCGTAGCTACTGGGGTAGATACGCAGTATTTT; j_gene: TRBJ2-3; d_gene: .; v_gene: TRBV9; abundance: .
CDR3aa: CASSLQGGAKNIQYF; CDR3nt: TGTGCCAGCAGTTTACAGGGAGGAGCCAAAAACATTCAGTACTTC; j_gene: TRBJ2-4; d_gene: .; v_gene: TRBV28; abundance: .
CDR3aa: CASSFTSGMHEQYF; CDR3nt: TGTGCCAGCAGCTTTACTAGCGGGATGCACGAGCAGTACTTC; j_gene: TRBJ2-7; d_gene: TRBD2; v_gene: TRBV7-2; abundance: .
CDR3aa: CASSLRPGADYGYTF; CDR3nt: TGTGCCAGCAGCTTACGCCCGGGGGCGGACTATGGCTACACCTTC; j_gene: TRBJ1-2; d_gene: .; v_gene: TRBV7-3; abundance: .
CDR3aa: CSVEDEGRGTYEQYF; CDR3nt: TGCAGCGTTGAAGATGAGGGGAGGGGAACCTACGAGCAGTACTTC; j_gene: TRBJ2-7; d_gene: TRBD2; v_gene: TRBV29-1; abundance: few
CDR3aa: CASRPTGTVPDTQYF; CDR3nt: TGTGCCAGCAGGCCTACCGGGACAGTCCCAGATACGCAGTATTTT; j_gene: TRBJ2-3; d_gene: TRBD1; v_gene: TRBV11-2; abundance: .
CDR3aa: CASSLVWTGSSYEQYF; CDR3nt: TGTGCCAGCAGCTTAGTCTGGACAGGGAGCTCCTACGAGCAGTACTTC; j_gene: TRBJ2-7; d_gene: TRBD1; v_gene: TRBV11-2; abundance: .
CDR3aa: CSVRTGRSTEAFF; CDR3nt: TGCAGCGTCCGGACAGGGAGGAGCACTGAAGCTTTCTTT; j_gene: TRBJ1-1; d_gene: TRBD1; v_gene: TRBV29-1; abundance: .
CDR3aa: CAEGGGSNTGELFF; CDR3nt: TGTGCCGAAGGAGGGGGATCGAACACCGGGGAGCTGTTTTTT; j_gene: TRBJ2-2; d_gene: .; v_gene: TRBV7-2; abundance: .
CDR3aa: CASSPDGFNSPLHF; CDR3nt: TGTGCCAGCAGCCCGGACGGATTTAATTCACCCCTCCACTTT; j_gene: TRBJ1-6; d_gene: .; v_gene: TRBV11-2; abundance: .
CDR3aa: CASSLAQDNEQYF; CDR3nt: TGTGCCAGCAGCTTAGCGCAGGACAACGAGCAGTACTTC; j_gene: TRBJ2-7; d_gene: .; v_gene: TRBV7-9; abundance: .
CDR3aa: CASSLGNQPQHF; CDR3nt: TGTGCCAGTAGTCTGGGCAATCAGCCCCAGCATTTT; j_gene: TRBJ1-5; d_gene: .; v_gene: TRBV19; abundance: .
CDR3aa: CASSFRRMIAYEQYF; CDR3nt: TGTGCCAGCAGCTTTCGAAGGATGATTGCCTACGAGCAGTACTTC; j_gene: TRBJ2-7; d_gene: .; v_gene: TRBV11-2; abundance: .
CDR3aa: CASSATTGRTEAFF; CDR3nt: TGTGCCAGCAGCGCCACGACAGGGCGCACTGAAGCTTTCTTT; j_gene: TRBJ1-1; d_gene: TRBD1; v_gene: TRBV7-2; abundance: few
CDR3aa: CASRPAGDWKNEQYF; CDR3nt: TGTGCCAGCAGACCAGCGGGCGATTGGAAAAACGAGCAGTACTTC; j_gene: TRBJ2-7; d_gene: .; v_gene: TRBV7-2; abundance: .
CDR3aa: CAWSAPDEQYF; CDR3nt: TGTGCCTGGAGTGCCCCCGACGAGCAGTACTTC; j_gene: TRBJ2-7; d_gene: .; v_gene: TRBV30; abundance: few
CDR3aa: CASSLYWNGAAYGYTF; CDR3nt: TGTGCCAGCAGCTTGTATTGGAACGGGGCCGCCTATGGCTACACCTTC; j_gene: TRBJ1-2; d_gene: .; v_gene: TRBV5-6; abundance: .
CDR3aa: CSVEGGAGQPQHF; CDR3nt: TGCAGCGTTGAAGGGGGGGCTGGTCAGCCCCAGCATTTT; j_gene: TRBJ1-5; d_gene: .; v_gene: TRBV29-1; abundance: .
CDR3aa: CASQRGADSSYEQYF; CDR3nt: TGTGCCAGTCAACGGGGGGCGGACAGCTCCTACGAGCAGTACTTC; j_gene: TRBJ2-7; d_gene: .; v_gene: TRBV19; abundance: .
CDR3aa: CASSFSGSTDTQYF; CDR3nt: TGTGCCAGCAGTTTCTCTGGTAGCACAGATACGCAGTATTTT; j_gene: TRBJ2-3; d_gene: .; v_gene: TRBV6-5; abundance: .
CDR3aa: CATSRDPGRIYNEQFF; CDR3nt: TGTGCCACCAGCAGAGATCCGGGCAGAATATACAATGAGCAGTTCTTC; j_gene: TRBJ2-1; d_gene: .; v_gene: TRBV15; abundance: once
CDR3aa: CAISESTGSSYEQYF; CDR3nt: TGTGCCATCAGTGAGTCGACAGGGAGCTCCTACGAGCAGTACTTC; j_gene: TRBJ2-7; d_gene: TRBD1; v_gene: TRBV10-3; abundance: .